This T cell receptor (beta chain) was sequenced in a study of brain T cells in children with intractable seizures. TCRdb keeps only in-frame clones here, not all; method: immunoSEQ multiplex PCR. The sample consists of 60,000 to 85,000 clones, about 93% of them appearing once. The CDR3 sequence is 14 residues long. Trimming removed 5 bases at V and 5 bases at J, with 15 bases between. Germline CDR1 SEHNR, CDR2 FQNEAQ (reference sequence). The material was peripheral blood, obtained at surgery. The chain couples TRBV7-9 to TRBJ2-5; D ambiguous. The source of this sequence is a boy younger than two with tuberous sclerosis and intractable seizures. Here the CDR3 reads CASSPSNPKETQYF. The CDR3 DNA reads as TGTGCCAGCAGCCCATCTAACCCCAAGGAGACCCAGTACTTC.